This record covers a single T cell receptor beta chain. The sample originates from a study of T cell responses to AZD1222 COVID-19 vaccine. This table comes from immunoSEQ multiplex PCR, and its TCRdb copy is limited to in-frame clones, with some not included. The table includes 140,000 to 150,000 clones, more than 70% detected once. The CDR3 is 16 amino acids. With 5 bases removed from V and 3 bases from J, the gap between germline ends came to 19 bases. The germline V gene has CDR1 LGHNA and CDR2 YNFKEQ. The rearrangement links TRBV4-2 to TRBJ1-2; possible D gene TRBD1, 6 bases. The sequenced sample was peripheral blood, obtained 28 days after the second AZD1222 dose. This clonotype was sampled from an adult who received the AZD1222 COVID-19 vaccine. The CDR3 DNA reads as TGTGCCAGCAGCTCTATGGGGGAGGGGGATGACTATGGCTACACCTTC. It specifies CASSSMGEGDDYGYTF.